These T cell receptor beta chains were read from a single sample in a study of cytomegalovirus exposure and HLA in healthy donors. This table comes from immunoSEQ multiplex PCR, and its TCRdb copy is limited to in-frame clones, with some not included. Of over 150,000 clones in the sample, more than 75% were seen once. The sequencing input was PBMCs. The receptors originated from a woman aged 40 to 49 in good health and CMV-seropositive. Each CDR3 is given without its conserved first and last residue.

v_gene	len	j_gene	CDR3aa
TRBV4-1	13	TRBJ2-7	ASSQVTSTGNEQY
TRBV2	13	TRBJ2-7	ASRLQGGGSYEQY
TRBV7-3	17	TRBJ2-6	ASSLTGQGAGSGANVLT
TRBV6-1	12	TRBJ1-3	ASRKTGSGNTIY
TRBV6-1	12	TRBJ2-7	ASRQEGTVRRQY
TRBV15	11	TRBJ2-5	ATSSQGWETQY
TRBV18	11	TRBJ2-7	ASSPSTGLEQY
TRBV2	12	TRBJ2-7	ASGAFRQAYEQY
TRBV27	11	TRBJ2-7	ASSMTGTYEQY
TRBV6-5	13	TRBJ2-7	ASSRTGTGVYEQY
TRBV6-5	14	TRBJ2-7	ASSYSGSPGLSEQY
TRBV7-9	14	TRBJ2-3	ASSATLHRGPDTQY
TRBV30	13	TRBJ1-6	AWTPQGLANSPLH
TRBV6-4	10	TRBJ2-1	ASSDSGAEQF
TRBV5-1	14	TRBJ2-7	ASSPSQGSISYEQY
TRBV5-6	12	TRBJ2-5	ASRPRGSGETQY
TRBV5-1	12	TRBJ2-5	ASTGDRDQETQY
TRBV9	14	TRBJ2-7	ASSPSASGSSYEQY
TRBV5-1	14	TRBJ2-5	ASSSNPGQVEETQY
TRBV7-9	13	TRBJ1-2	ASSPRTGNVDGYT
TRBV27	16	TRBJ2-7	ASSSPGLAGGNSVEQY
TRBV5-4	16	TRBJ2-7	ASSLVLGVSGRAGEQY
TRBV5-1	16	TRBJ2-3	ASSSGLAGGSSTDTQY
TRBV9	12	TRBJ2-7	ASSPHRVSYEQY
TRBV19	15	TRBJ2-3	ASSIHNLAGVGDTQY
TRBV18	12	TRBJ1-2	ASSPARGPRGYT
TRBV30	13	TRBJ2-3	AWSVKGMGTDTQY
TRBV5-1	11	TRBJ2-2	ASSSGVTGELF
TRBV7-8	12	TRBJ1-4	ASSRGQGNEKLF
TRBV6-1	10	TRBJ2-7	ASGLERGEQY
TRBV7-3	11	TRBJ2-5	ASSQTGAQTQY
TRBV5-1	15	TRBJ2-6	ASSLDGQGIGANVLT
TRBV7-2	12	TRBJ2-7	ASSLGPSLSEQY
TRBV21-1	12	TRBJ2-4	ASSGRVGKNIQY
TRBV7-6	15	TRBJ2-1	ASSLGGLAGVRIEQF
TRBV28	11	TRBJ1-2	ASGRDSWYGYT
TRBV15	10	TRBJ2-7	ATNEGGYEQY
TRBV6-5	12	TRBJ2-1	ASSLGTVFDEQF
TRBV5-1	13	TRBJ2-2	ASSLGGQNTGELF
TRBV5-5	14	TRBJ1-3	ASSYLTGMGGNTIY
TRBV11-2	13	TRBJ2-3	ASSLEVASTDTQY
TRBV30	13	TRBJ1-3	AWNQGWGGGNTIY
TRBV20-1	7	TRBJ1-2	SAYYGYT
TRBV19	11	TRBJ2-7	ASSPGLAGEQY
TRBV25-1	14	TRBJ1-4	ASSAGTGAFNEKLF
TRBV6-1	11	TRBJ2-5	ASSESVQETQY
TRBV6-1	14	TRBJ2-7	ASSGQSRGGRGEQY
TRBV4-2	11	TRBJ2-7	ASSRDRVYEQY
TRBV27	13	TRBJ2-7	ASSLRVGSFYEQY
TRBV5-1	14	TRBJ2-1	ASSLVSGQGYNEQF
TRBV5-1	15	TRBJ2-1	ASSPTPGLAGANEQF
TRBV30	11	TRBJ1-1	AWRGEWNTEAF
TRBV29-1	9	TRBJ1-2	SVEVQYGYT
TRBV28	11	TRBJ1-1	ASSSGQRGEAF
TRBV28	12	TRBJ1-4	ASSSGLEGEKLF
TRBV9	12	TRBJ2-2	ASSVLQGHGELF
TRBV19	16	TRBJ1-2	ASSTYRHRAGIRNGYT
TRBV27	12	TRBJ2-3	ASSLGLYTDTQY
TRBV29-1	10	TRBJ1-2	SLRDRGYGYT
TRBV6-5	13	TRBJ2-3	ASSPRGGPRDTQY